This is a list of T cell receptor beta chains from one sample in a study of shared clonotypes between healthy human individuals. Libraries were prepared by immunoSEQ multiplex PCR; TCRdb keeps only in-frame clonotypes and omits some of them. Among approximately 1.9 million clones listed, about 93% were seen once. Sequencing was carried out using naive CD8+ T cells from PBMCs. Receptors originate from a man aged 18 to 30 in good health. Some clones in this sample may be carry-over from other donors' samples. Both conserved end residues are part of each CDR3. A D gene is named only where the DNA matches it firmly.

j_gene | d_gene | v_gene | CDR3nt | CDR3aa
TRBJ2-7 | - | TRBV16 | TGTGCCAGCAGCCGAACAGAGCCCTACGAGCAGTACTTC | CASSRTEPYEQYF
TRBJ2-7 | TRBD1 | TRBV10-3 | TGTGCCATCAGTGAAGGGACAGGGGAACTCTACGAGCAGTACTTC | CAISEGTGELYEQYF
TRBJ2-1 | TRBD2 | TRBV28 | TGTGCCAGCATCCTAGCGGGAGCGGGTGAGCAGTTCTTC | CASILAGAGEQFF
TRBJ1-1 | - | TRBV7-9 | TGTGCCAGCAGCCCTAGCCGGCGGGCTCCGAACACTGAAGCTTTCTTT | CASSPSRRAPNTEAFF
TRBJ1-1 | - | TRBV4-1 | TGCGCCAGCAGTCCAAGTCTAGTCACTGAAGCTTTCTTT | CASSPSLVTEAFF
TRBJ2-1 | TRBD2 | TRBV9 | TGTGCCAGCAGCGTAGCACTAGCGGTCGATGAGCAGTTCTTC | CASSVALAVDEQFF
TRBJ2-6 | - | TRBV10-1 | TGCGCCAGCAGTGAGCCTATGAGAGGGACTGGGGCCAACGTCCTGACTTTC | CASSEPMRGTGANVLTF
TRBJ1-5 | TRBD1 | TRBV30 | TGTGCCTGGAGCGACCTTATCTCCGACAGGGGAAGCAATCAGCCCCAGCATTTT | CAWSDLISDRGSNQPQHF
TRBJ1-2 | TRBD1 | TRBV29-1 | TGCAGCGTTGAAGAGCGGACAGGGATTGGCTATGGCTACACCTTC | CSVEERTGIGYGYTF
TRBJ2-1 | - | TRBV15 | TGTGCCACCAGCAGAGACACACTAGCTAGGTCCTACAATGAGCAGTTCTTC | CATSRDTLARSYNEQFF
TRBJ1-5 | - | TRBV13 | TGTGCCAGCAGCTTAGGAATAGGGGGGACCGATCAGCCCCAGCATTTT | CASSLGIGGTDQPQHF
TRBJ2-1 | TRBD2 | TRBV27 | TGTGCCAGCAGTTTTGGCTTGGGACTAGCGGGAAATGAGCAGTTCTTC | CASSFGLGLAGNEQFF
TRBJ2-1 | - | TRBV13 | TGTGCCAGCAGCCCAAACGGGGGATGGGGCAATGAGCAGTTCTTC | CASSPNGGWGNEQFF